This entry lists 19 T cell receptor beta chains sequenced from one sample in a study of shared clonotypes between healthy human individuals (dated by TCRdb to 2020 to 2022). Preparation of the library involved the immunoSEQ multiplex PCR assay. Not all clones reach the TCRdb copy of this immuneACCESS table, which keeps in-frame sequences only. Checked studies attribute under half of the gap to unresolved V genes and leave the rest unexplained. Recorded for this sample are roughly 770,000 clones; 95% to 97% of them occurred a single time. Around 0.25% of the sample rests with the top ten. CD8 naive samples consisted of CD45RO-negative cells that were positively selected for CCR7, yielding a CD45RA+CCR7+ population without TemRA cells. The sample comprised naive CD8+ T cells sorted from blood. The cell subset or site label corresponds to: CD45RA+CCR7+. These receptor sequences come from a man aged 30-40 years in good health.

V and J are TRBV11-2 and TRBJ2-5; D possibly corresponds to TRBD1 (5 bases). The germline V gene encodes CDR1 SGHAT and CDR2 FQNNGV. V dropped 5 bases and J dropped 2 bases, with 15 bases sitting between them. This CDR3 is 15 amino acids long. DNA for the CDR3: TGTGCCAGCAGCGCGTCCTGGGGCAGGCAAGAGACCCAGTACTTC. Protein: CASSASWGRQETQYF.

This chain's CDR3 is CASNRATEAFF. The CDR3, as DNA: TGTGCCAGCAACAGGGCCACTGAAGCTTTCTTT. This chain connects TRBV11-2 to TRBJ1-1; D is possibly TRBD1 (6 bases). Trimming pared 7 bases from V and 4 bases from J, leaving 7 bases between. Germline V gives CDR1 SGHAT, CDR2 FQNNGV. This CDR3 is built from 11 residues.

The rearrangement joins TRBV5-1 to TRBJ2-7; possible D gene TRBD1, 5 bases. Trimming stripped 3 bases from V and 3 bases from J, with 19 bases between. Germline V CDR1 and CDR2: SGHRS, YFSETQ. The CDR3 sequence is 16 residues long. The CDR3 is CASSSFTDTAFYEQYF. The CDR3 coding sequence is TGCGCCAGCAGCTCTTTTACGGACACTGCCTTCTACGAGCAGTACTTC.

The V call is TRBV5-5, the J call TRBJ2-7; D is unresolved. V lost 0 bases, J lost 0 bases, and 7 bases lay in between. Germline-derived CDR1 and CDR2 are SGHKS and YYEKEE (reference sequence). The CDR3 length is 14 residues. The CDR3 DNA follows: TGTGCCAGCAGCTTGGATACTAACTCCTACGAGCAGTACTTC. Its protein is CASSLDTNSYEQYF.

The count of this clone is one. V usage is TRBV14 and J usage is TRBJ2-2; 7 bases agree with TRBD1. The germline CDR1 and CDR2 sequences are SGHDN and FVKESK. Germline trimming cut 3 bases from V and 5 bases from J; bases unmatched to any gene: 6. The CDR3 is 15 amino acids. The CDR3 bases are TGTGCCAGCAGCCACGAGACAGGGCGGACCGGGGAGCTGTTTTTT. Protein: CASSHETGRTGELFF.

The DNA of the CDR3 is TGCGCCACCCAACCCACGACGGGAGGGAGCACAGATACGCAGTATTTT. Residues: CATQPTTGGSTDTQYF. This chain joins TRBV10-2 and TRBJ2-3; 8 positions agree with TRBD2. The CDR3 has 16 residues. V was pared by 10 bases and J by 0 bases, with 12 bases of the junction left unmatched. In germline, CDR1 is WSHSY, CDR2 SAAADI.

Turning to this clone: The identical CDR3 is also encoded by other nucleotide sequences in the sample. The V gene is TRBV7-9, the J gene TRBJ2-1; D remains unclear. Trimming took 5 bases from V and 5 from J, leaving 7 bases between them. This CDR3 spans 12 amino acids. Per germline, CDR1 SEHNR and CDR2 FQNEAQ (reference sequence). The CDR3: CASSLSDNEQFF. CDR3 DNA sequence: TGTGCCAGCAGCCTCTCGGACAATGAGCAGTTCTTC.

Written as DNA, the CDR3 is TGTGCCAGCAGTGCGACCTGGGCCACTGAAGCTTTCTTT. Encoded protein: CASSATWATEAFF. The chain couples TRBV25-1 to TRBJ1-1; unclear D gene. V was trimmed by 4 bases and J by 4 bases, leaving 10 bases between them. The CDR3 extends over 13 amino acids. Looked up from germline, CDR1 is MGHDK and CDR2 is SYGVNS.

As DNA, the CDR3 is TGCAGCGTTATAGACCGGGCATCAAATGAAAAACTGTTTTTT. Residues: CSVIDRASNEKLFF. The V and J genes are TRBV29-1 and TRBJ1-4; no firm D call. Germline values: CDR1 SQVTM, CDR2 ANQGSEA. The CDR3 length is 14 residues. V dropped 5 bases and J dropped 5 bases, with 15 bases sitting between them.

The chain links TRBV28 to TRBJ2-5; 8 bases fit TRBD2. The junction had 10 bases not matched to a gene; V was cut back by 7 bases and J by 9 bases. Looked up from germline, CDR1 is MDHEN and CDR2 is SYDVKM. This CDR3 contains 13 residues. This CDR3 reads CASISGTLGAQYF. CDR3 DNA: TGTGCCAGCATTAGCGGGACCCTCGGGGCCCAGTACTTC.

Notes on this clone: Distinct nucleotide sequences in the sample also encode this CDR3. The CDR3 loop reads CASSLGGDGYTF. CDR3 coding DNA: TGTGCCAGCAGCTTAGGAGGGGATGGCTACACCTTC. The gene calls are TRBV7-6 and TRBJ1-2, with D possibly being TRBD1 (5 bases). The germline V gene encodes CDR1 SGHVS and CDR2 FNYEAQ. The germline V and J ends were trimmed by 1 base and 6 bases, with 6 bases remaining between them. CDR3 length: 12 amino acids.

The rearrangement uses TRBV19 and TRBJ2-7, with 7 bases fitting TRBD2. This CDR3 is built from 13 residues. The V gene end was trimmed by 3 bases and the J gene end by 6 bases; junction bases not matched to a gene: 5. CDR1 is LNHDA and CDR2 is SQIVND in the germline V gene (reference sequence). Here the CDR3 reads CASSIAGATEQYF. In nucleotides, the CDR3 is TGTGCCAGTAGTATTGCGGGAGCCACCGAGCAGTACTTC. Supplemented by reference TRBV19 and TRBJ2-7, the full variable domain reads DGGITQSPKYLFRKEGQNVTLSCEQNLNHDAMYWYRQDPGQGLRLIYYSQIVNDFQKGDIAEGYSVSREKKESFPLTVTSAQKNPTAFYLCASSIAGATEQYFGPGTRLTVT.

CDR3 sequence reads: CASSEALGGVVEQYF. In DNA form, the CDR3 reads TGTGCCAGCAGTGAAGCGCTTGGAGGCGTCGTCGAGCAGTACTTC. V usage is TRBV2 and J usage is TRBJ2-7; TRBD2 is a possible D gene (5 bases). V was pared by 0 bases and J by 6 bases, with 15 bases between. This CDR3 has 15 amino acids. In germline, CDR1 is SNHLY, CDR2 FYNNEI.

This chain joins TRBV2 and TRBJ2-1, with unresolved D. The ends were cut back, 6 bases at V and 10 bases at J, with 10 bases in the middle. The CDR3 runs to 11 residues. The V gene's germline CDR1 is SNHLY and CDR2 FYNNEI. CDR3 residues: CASRGLREQFF. In nucleotides, the CDR3 is TGTGCCAGCAGAGGGCTTCGGGAGCAGTTCTTC.

The V call is TRBV2, the J call TRBJ1-1; D perhaps matches TRBD1 (5 bases). CDR3 length: 13 residues. V was cut by 6 bases and J by 0 bases, with 8 bases left in between. Germline CDR1 and CDR2: SNHLY and FYNNEI. CDR3 sequence reads: CASRLTVNTEAFF. CDR3 coding DNA: TGTGCCAGCAGATTGACAGTGAACACTGAAGCTTTCTTT.

The V gene is TRBV5-4, the J gene TRBJ1-4; maybe TRBD1 (6 bases). The CDR3 runs 16 residues. With 4 bases removed from V and 3 bases from J, the gap between germline ends came to 16 bases. CDR1 and CDR2 from the germline V gene are SGHNT and YYREEE (reference sequence). DNA of the CDR3: TGTGCCAGCAGCGACCGGGGGCAGGGGTCTAATGAAAAACTGTTTTTT. The encoded protein is CASSDRGQGSNEKLFF.

This clone was found once. V and J are TRBV25-1 and TRBJ1-2; no reliable D call. V lost 4 bases to trimming and J lost 2 bases, with 8 bases between them. The germline CDR1 and CDR2 sequences are MGHDK and SYGVNS. The CDR3 has 13 amino acids. Written as DNA, the CDR3 is TGTGCCAGCAGTGTCACCTTGAACTATGGCTACACCTTC. This gives the protein CASSVTLNYGYTF.

The CDR3 DNA reads TGTGCCAGCAGTTTCATACTTCTGGGGTACGAGCAGTACTTC. It specifies CASSFILLGYEQYF. This sequence joins TRBV13 and TRBJ2-7, with no clear D. V dropped 6 bases and J dropped 4 bases, with 16 bases sitting between them. Germline V gene lookup returns CDR1 PRHDT and CDR2 FYEKMQ (reference sequence). The CDR3 covers 14 residues. Supplemented by reference TRBV13 and TRBJ2-7, the full variable domain reads AAGVIQSPRHLIKEKRETATLKCYPIPRHDTVYWYQQGPGQDPQFLISFYEKMQSDKGSIPDRFSAQQFSDYHSELNMSSLELGDSALYFCASSFILLGYEQYFGPGTRLTVT.

Regarding this clone: Distinct nucleotide sequences in the sample also encode this CDR3. The chain employs TRBV29-1 and TRBJ2-7; D unresolved. Germline CDR1 reads SQVTM; CDR2 reads ANQGSEA. V lost 0 bases and J lost 3, with 6 bases in between. This CDR3 has 12 residues. CDR3 nucleotide sequence: TGCAGCGTTGAAGATCATAGCTACGAGCAGTACTTC. Protein: CSVEDHSYEQYF.